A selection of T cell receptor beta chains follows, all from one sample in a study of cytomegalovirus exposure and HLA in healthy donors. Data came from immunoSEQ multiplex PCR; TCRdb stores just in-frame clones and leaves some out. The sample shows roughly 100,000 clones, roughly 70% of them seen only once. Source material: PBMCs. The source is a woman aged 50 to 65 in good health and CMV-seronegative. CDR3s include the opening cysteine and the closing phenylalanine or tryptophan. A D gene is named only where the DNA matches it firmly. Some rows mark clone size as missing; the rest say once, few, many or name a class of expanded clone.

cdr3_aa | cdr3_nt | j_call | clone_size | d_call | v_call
CASSQTRLASPHEQYF | TGTGCCAGCAGCCAAACCCGTCTAGCTTCACCCCACGAGCAGTACTTC | TRBJ2-7 | NA | NA | TRBV4-2
CASSIAVTGGYGTF | TGTGCCAGTAGTATAGCAGTGACAGGGGGTTATGGCACCTTC | TRBJ1-2 | few | TRBD1 | TRBV19
CASSLGTGGLETQYF | TGCGCCAGCAGCTTGGGGACAGGGGGTTTAGAGACCCAGTACTTC | TRBJ2-5 | NA | TRBD1 | TRBV5-1
CASSHKRIADTQYF | TGTGCCAGCAGCCACAAGCGGATTGCAGATACGCAGTATTTT | TRBJ2-3 | NA | NA | TRBV13
CASSYVGGGRATPLHF | TGTGCCAGCAGTTACGTGGGGGGCGGGAGAGCGACACCCCTCCACTTT | TRBJ1-6 | NA | NA | TRBV6-5
CGAGPQGDSPLHF | TGTGGAGCAGGGCCCCAGGGGGATTCACCCCTCCACTTT | TRBJ1-6 | NA | TRBD1 | TRBV19
CASSSQMNTEAFF | TGTGCCAGCAGTTCCCAAATGAACACTGAAGCTTTCTTT | TRBJ1-1 | NA | NA | TRBV6-5
CASSPSSGQPNTEAFF | TGTGCCAGCTCACCCTCAAGTGGACAGCCGAACACTGAAGCTTTCTTT | TRBJ1-1 | NA | NA | TRBV18
CASLPRGENYEQYF | TGTGCCAGCCTACCCCGGGGGGAAAATTACGAGCAGTACTTC | TRBJ2-7 | NA | TRBD2 | TRBV7-2
CASSYEGGSLHF | TGTGCCAGCAGTTACGAAGGGGGTTCCCTCCACTTT | TRBJ1-6 | few | NA | TRBV6-6
CARTDLSLPRYGYTF | TGTGCCAGAACCGATCTTTCCCTTCCTAGGTATGGCTACACCTTC | TRBJ1-2 | NA | NA | TRBV5-3
CATDRANSYEQYF | TGTGCCACCGACAGGGCTAATTCCTACGAGCAGTACTTC | TRBJ2-7 | NA | TRBD1 | TRBV28
CASSRGGELFF | TGCGCCAGCAGCCGGGGAGGGGAGCTGTTTTTT | TRBJ2-2 | NA | NA | TRBV10-1
CASSQEGGQLETQYF | TGTGCCAGCAGCCAAGAGGGGGGACAGCTAGAGACCCAGTACTTC | TRBJ2-5 | NA | NA | TRBV4-2
CASSYGQWTGEKLFF | TGTGCCAGCAGTTACGGCCAGTGGACGGGGGAAAAACTGTTTTTT | TRBJ1-4 | once | NA | TRBV6-5
CASSQQGNTEAFF | TGTGCCAGCAGCCAACAGGGTAACACTGAAGCTTTCTTT | TRBJ1-1 | NA | NA | TRBV14
CASSLGQFTKETQYF | TGTGCCAGCAGCTTGGGCCAGTTCACAAAAGAGACCCAGTACTTC | TRBJ2-5 | few | NA | TRBV5-5
CASSPPAGSADKETQYF | TGTGCCAGCAGCCCCCCCGCTGGATCAGCGGATAAAGAGACCCAGTACTTC | TRBJ2-5 | medium-sized | NA | TRBV7-9
CSSGRGPNTEAFF | TGCAGCTCCGGCAGGGGGCCGAACACTGAAGCTTTCTTT | TRBJ1-1 | NA | TRBD1 | TRBV29-1
CASSERDEQFF | TGTGCCAGCAGTGAGAGGGATGAGCAGTTCTTC | TRBJ2-1 | NA | NA | TRBV28
CASSQVRTGLRFF | TGCGCCAGCAGCCAAGTCCGAACAGGGCTTAGGTTTTTT | TRBJ1-4 | NA | NA | TRBV4-3
CASSKKGAYRAWINTEAFF | TGTGCCAGCAGCAAAAAGGGAGCATACAGAGCCTGGATAAACACTGAAGCTTTCTTT | TRBJ1-1 | NA | NA | TRBV21-1
CASSKRRGTEAFF | TGTGCCAGCAGCAAACGTCGGGGGACTGAAGCTTTCTTT | TRBJ1-1 | NA | NA | TRBV28
CASSLIGTGSYNEQFF | TGTGCCAGCAGCTTAATCGGGACAGGGTCCTACAATGAGCAGTTCTTC | TRBJ2-1 | NA | TRBD1 | TRBV7-2
CASSVGGQETQYF | TGCGCCAGCAGTGTCGGGGGCCAAGAGACCCAGTACTTC | TRBJ2-5 | NA | NA | TRBV10-1
CASSLEPGQGFKGYTF | TGTGCCAGCAGCTTAGAGCCCGGACAGGGTTTTAAAGGCTACACCTTC | TRBJ1-2 | NA | TRBD1 | TRBV7-9
CASSFGGFNEQYF | TGCGCCAGCAGCTTTGGGGGGTTTAACGAGCAGTACTTC | TRBJ2-7 | NA | NA | TRBV5-1
CASSDVLAGSYEQYF | TGTGCCAGCAGTGATGTACTAGCGGGATCCTACGAGCAGTACTTC | TRBJ2-7 | once | TRBD2 | TRBV2
CASSFSVASYEQYF | TGCGCCAGCAGCTTTAGCGTGGCATCCTACGAGCAGTACTTC | TRBJ2-7 | few | NA | TRBV5-1
CASSLGGVAGNTIYF | TGTGCCAGCAGCTTGGGGGGGGTAGCTGGAAACACCATATATTTT | TRBJ1-3 | NA | NA | TRBV5-4
CASTRWIAGGRGNTIYF | TGTGCCAGTACCAGATGGATCGCGGGGGGTAGAGGAAACACCATATATTTT | TRBJ1-3 | NA | NA | TRBV19
CASQAWDFSPGQPSYEQYF | TGCGCCAGCCAGGCTTGGGATTTTAGTCCGGGACAACCCTCCTACGAGCAGTACTTC | TRBJ2-7 | NA | NA | TRBV10-2
CASSQGAANEKLFF | TGTGCCAGCAGCCAGGGGGCAGCTAATGAAAAACTGTTTTTT | TRBJ1-4 | once | TRBD1 | TRBV5-4
CASSSSTGTGVSGYTF | TGTGCCAGCAGTTCATCAACCGGGACAGGCGTGTCTGGCTACACCTTC | TRBJ1-2 | NA | TRBD1 | TRBV27
CASSYVGDYGYTF | TGTGCCAGCAGTTATGTCGGTGACTATGGCTACACCTTC | TRBJ1-2 | NA | NA | TRBV6-6
CASSLVTGSYNEQFF | TGCGCCAGCAGCTTGGTTACAGGGTCCTACAATGAGCAGTTCTTC | TRBJ2-1 | NA | NA | TRBV5-1
CASSYARGRTDTQYF | TGTGCCAGCAGTTACGCCAGGGGAAGGACAGATACGCAGTATTTT | TRBJ2-3 | once | NA | TRBV6-5
CASSAWTGQETQYF | TGTGCCAGCAGCGCTTGGACAGGCCAAGAGACCCAGTACTTC | TRBJ2-5 | NA | TRBD1 | TRBV9
CASSSTDSYEQYF | TGCGCCAGCAGCTCGACGGACAGCTACGAGCAGTACTTC | TRBJ2-7 | NA | NA | TRBV5-1
CASSLGLGQGYGYTF | TGTGCCAGCAGCTTGGGTCTTGGACAGGGTTATGGCTACACCTTC | TRBJ1-2 | NA | TRBD1 | TRBV5-6
CASNIRGGEETQYF | TGCGCCAGCAACATCCGGGGGGGGGAAGAGACCCAGTACTTC | TRBJ2-5 | NA | TRBD2 | TRBV5-1
CASSPGGQGYEQYF | TGCGCCAGCAGCCCAGGGGGACAGGGATACGAGCAGTACTTC | TRBJ2-7 | NA | TRBD1 | TRBV4-1
CAISDLKGTSTDTQYF | TGTGCCATCAGTGATTTAAAGGGGACTAGCACAGATACGCAGTATTTT | TRBJ2-3 | NA | NA | TRBV10-3
CASTSAGSTGELFF | TGTGCCAGCACTAGCGCCGGGAGCACCGGGGAGCTGTTTTTT | TRBJ2-2 | NA | NA | TRBV5-6
CARTSNSRRGRIDYGYTF | TGTGCCAGAACCTCGAATTCCCGCAGGGGGCGGATTGACTATGGCTACACCTTC | TRBJ1-2 | few | TRBD1 | TRBV5-3
CASSLYVGTGRDSPLHF | TGTGCCAGCAGTTTATACGTAGGGACAGGGAGGGATTCACCCCTCCACTTT | TRBJ1-6 | few | TRBD1 | TRBV27
CASSLGGGYTEAFF | TGCGCCAGCAGCTTGGGAGGGGGATACACTGAAGCTTTCTTT | TRBJ1-1 | once | NA | TRBV5-1
CASSLETYRGSNEQFF | TGTGCCAGCAGTCTCGAAACCTACAGGGGCAGCAATGAGCAGTTCTTC | TRBJ2-1 | NA | TRBD1 | TRBV2
CASSQEAGGLIYEQYF | TGCGCCAGCAGCCAAGAAGCGGGGGGCCTTATCTACGAGCAGTACTTC | TRBJ2-7 | NA | TRBD2 | TRBV4-3
CASSSPGASGCNTDTQYF | TGTGCCAGCAGCTCTCCAGGGGCTAGCGGGTGCAACACAGATACGCAGTATTTT | TRBJ2-3 | NA | NA | TRBV21-1
CASSYWRDSNQPQHF | TGTGCCAGCAGTTACTGGCGGGATAGCAATCAGCCCCAGCATTTT | TRBJ1-5 | NA | NA | TRBV6-6
CASSISDRGSNEQFF | TGTGCCAGTAGTATTAGTGACAGGGGTTCAAATGAGCAGTTCTTC | TRBJ2-1 | NA | TRBD1 | TRBV19
CASSLDQGPSPLHF | TGTGCCAGCAGCTTAGACCAGGGTCCTTCACCCCTCCACTTT | TRBJ1-6 | NA | NA | TRBV7-9
CASSYRQGAGNEQFF | TGTGCCAGCAGTTATCGACAGGGGGCGGGGAATGAGCAGTTCTTC | TRBJ2-1 | NA | TRBD1 | TRBV6-6
CASRYRDTYTGELFF | TGTGCCAGCAGATACCGGGACACCTACACCGGGGAGCTGTTTTTT | TRBJ2-2 | NA | NA | TRBV2
CASRTGAVDTQYF | TGTGCCAGCAGGACAGGGGCGGTAGATACGCAGTATTTT | TRBJ2-3 | NA | TRBD1 | TRBV27
CASSQWPQYEQYF | TGTGCCAGCAGCCAATGGCCCCAGTACGAGCAGTACTTC | TRBJ2-7 | NA | NA | TRBV14
CAWGTNYNEQFF | TGTGCCTGGGGGACAAATTACAATGAGCAGTTCTTC | TRBJ2-1 | NA | NA | TRBV30
CAWRGQGRSPLHF | TGTGCCTGGAGGGGACAGGGCCGCTCACCCCTCCACTTT | TRBJ1-6 | NA | TRBD1 | TRBV30